This record looks at one T cell receptor (beta chain) sequence and its context. There is no known antigen for this receptor. No quality values exist for individual bases; no much larger clone is one base distant. Genomic DNA was extracted from sorted cells for sequencing of the TCRbeta CDR3 region. The immunoSEQ Assay was used to sequence the TCRbeta CDR3 regions. Sourced from immuneACCESS, this table was stored by TCRdb with only in-frame sequences that have V and J called. A share of the clones is absent; for the studies checked, an unresolved V gene accounts for under half, and the remainder has no known explanation. This sample lists around 38,000 clones; 78% were detected once. The ten largest clones represent 9.5% to 15% of the sample. V ends up 8 bases short and J 11 bases short, with an unmatched junction base count of 7. The CDR3 numbers 12 residues from cysteine through phenylalanine. Left in the record is the CDR3 DNA by itself, 36 bases read in frame from the first base. The germline V gene specifies MNHNS as CDR1 and SASEGT as CDR2.

These data belong to a study of OX40 agonist ivuxolimab in advanced cancers. Study-wide context: Ivuxolimab was an agonistic, fully human IgG2 monoclonal antibody directed against OX40 (CD134), a costimulatory receptor. Of the approximately 53 patients in dose escalation, some 19 had hepatocellular carcinoma, about 15 had melanoma, 9 had renal cell carcinoma and 9 had head and neck cancer. Peripheral TCRbeta sequencing aimed to test whether ivuxolimab altered TCR sequence diversity and caused clonal T-cell expansion. Patients were allowed to have had prior anti-PD-1, anti-PD-L1 or anti-CTLA-4 therapy, and approximately 43% of the dose-escalation patients had previously received checkpoint inhibitors. Intravenous ivuxolimab was administered to patients every 2 weeks at six dose levels: 0.01, 0.1, 0.3, 1.5, 3 and 10 mg/kg. The paper describes the monotherapy dose-escalation part (N of about 47 patients) of the phase I trial of ivuxolimab. Partial responses occurred in three dose-escalation patients: two with cutaneous melanoma and one with hepatocellular carcinoma. In the dose-escalation cohort, around four fifths of patients were male, and the mean age was roughly 60 years with a range of roughly 20 to 80. What the research found in general, with its limitations: In the 0.1-3.0 mg/kg groups, partial responders had among the lowest normalized peripheral clonal expansion, particularly in CD8+ T cells. At doses of 0.1 to 3.0 mg/kg, clonal expansion of both CD4+ and CD8+ blood T cells was observed from baseline to week 6. Antigen specificity was not determined for the clonally expanded peripheral T cells. Low levels of normalized T-cell clonal expansion were also seen in some patients who did not respond. After ivuxolimab, more expanded clones were found on average in CD8+ T cells than in CD4+ T cells.

The trial excluded patients who had a history of autoimmune disease or who were on systemic immunosuppression. In every dose cohort, peripheral blood was drawn for TCR sequencing at baseline, cycle 4 day 1, and cycle 7 day 1. Samples were obtained from an open-label, multicenter, first-in-human phase I dose-escalation trial of ivuxolimab. Adults with locally advanced or metastatic head and neck squamous cell, hepatocellular, melanoma or renal cell carcinoma were enrolled in the trial. Before TCR sequencing, CD4+ and CD8+ T cells were separately sorted from peripheral blood. This clonotype was obtained from an adult with an advanced solid tumor such as melanoma, head and neck, liver or kidney cancer. The sample consisted of CD4+ or CD8+ T cells sorted from blood, taken in a trial of the OX40 agonist ivuxolimab. The chain is encoded by TRBV6-1 joined to TRBJ1-1; 11 of the junction bases match TRBD1. This receptor has the CDR3 CASLTGTGGAFF. The bases read TGTGCCAGCCTTACCGGGACAGGGGGGGCTTTCTTT.